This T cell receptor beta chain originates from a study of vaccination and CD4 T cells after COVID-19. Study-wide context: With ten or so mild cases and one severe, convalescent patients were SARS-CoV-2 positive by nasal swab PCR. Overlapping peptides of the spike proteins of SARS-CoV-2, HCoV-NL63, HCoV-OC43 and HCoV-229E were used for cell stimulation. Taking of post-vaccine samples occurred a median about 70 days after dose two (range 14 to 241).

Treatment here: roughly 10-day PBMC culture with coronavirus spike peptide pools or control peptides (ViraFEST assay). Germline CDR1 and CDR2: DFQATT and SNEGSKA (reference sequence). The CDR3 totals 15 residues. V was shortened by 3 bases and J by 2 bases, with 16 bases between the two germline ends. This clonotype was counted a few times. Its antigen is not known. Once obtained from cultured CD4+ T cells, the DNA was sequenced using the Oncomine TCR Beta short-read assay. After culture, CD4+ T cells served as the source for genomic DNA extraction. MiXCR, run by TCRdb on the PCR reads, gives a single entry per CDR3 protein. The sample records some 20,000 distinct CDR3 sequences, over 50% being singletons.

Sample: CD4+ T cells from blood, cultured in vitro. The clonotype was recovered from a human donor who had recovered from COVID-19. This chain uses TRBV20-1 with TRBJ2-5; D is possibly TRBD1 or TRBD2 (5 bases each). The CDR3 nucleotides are TGCAGTGCTAGGATTCCGGGACGACGGCAAGAGACCCAGTACTTC. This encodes CSARIPGRRQETQYF.